Following are 25 T cell receptor beta chains from one sample sequenced in a study of graft-versus-host responses after intestinal transplantation (dated by TCRdb to the early 2020s). Libraries were made using the immunoSEQ multiplex PCR assay. TCRdb re-hosts the immuneACCESS table, in-frame sequences only. Its copies lack some clones; in the studies checked, an unresolved V gene accounts for under half of them, and the cause for the rest is not known. Across this sample there are some 87,000 clones, with roughly 89% seen only once. In total, the top ten clones hold about 0.29% of the sample. Their cognate antigens are unknown. The time point label, read with the paper, signifies: cells obtained before transplantation from donor or recipient. The material sequenced was unstimulated CD4+ T cells sorted from spleen or lymph node cells, taken before intestinal transplant. The receptors come from a human donor who received an intestinal transplant.

This clone was seen a few times. The chain uses TRBV19 and TRBJ1-4, with 9 bases that match TRBD1. V trimming: 8 bases; J trimming: 5 bases; junction bases outside the gene matches: 12. CDR3 length: 16 residues. Germline V lookup: CDR1 LNHDA, CDR2 SQIVND (reference sequence). CDR3 DNA sequence: TGTGCCAGTCGCCCAAGGGACAGGGTCATAAATGAAAAACTGTTTTTT. Its translation: CASRPRDRVINEKLFF.

The chain joins TRBV14 to TRBJ1-2, with D uncertain. The CDR3 consists of 11 residues. Germline lookup yields CDR1 SGHDN and CDR2 FVKESK. Deletions cut 3 bases from V and 4 bases from J, with 3 bases between. Here the CDR3 reads CASSQGYGYTF. The CDR3 coding sequence is TGTGCCAGCAGCCAGGGCTATGGCTACACCTTC.

The genes are TRBV9 and TRBJ1-2; 8 bases fit TRBD1. CDR1 and CDR2 (germline): SGDLS, YYNGEE. The CDR3 has 17 amino acids. J gave up 0 bases and V 4 bases, and 11 bases lay outside the gene matches. Here the CDR3 reads CASSPLDRAGANYGYTF. The CDR3 nucleotides are TGTGCCAGCAGCCCCTTGGACAGGGCGGGGGCTAACTATGGCTACACCTTC.

V gene TRBV5-1 combines with J gene TRBJ1-3; 9 bases fit TRBD1. From germline, CDR1 is SGHRS and CDR2 YFSETQ. The CDR3 is 15 residues long. V lost 4 bases, J lost 4 bases, and 6 bases stayed unmatched. CDR3 region: CASSLQGAQGNTIYF. In DNA, the CDR3 is TGCGCCAGCAGCCTACAGGGGGCGCAAGGAAACACCATATATTTT. Together with reference TRBV5-1 and TRBJ1-3, the CDR3 gives the full variable domain: KAGVTQTPRYLIKTRGQQVTLSCSPISGHRSVSWYQQTPGQGLQFLFEYFSETQRNKGNFPGRFSGRQFSNSRSEMNVSTLELGDSALYLCASSLQGAQGNTIYFGEGSWLTVV.

The chain combines TRBV28 with TRBJ2-7; 9 bases align to TRBD1. The ends lost 5 bases at V and 4 bases at J; junction bases unmatched: 21. This CDR3 region has 19 residues. Germline assignment: CDR1 MDHEN and CDR2 SYDVKM. This chain's CDR3 is CASSGVGMSGTGKRYEQYF. The CDR3 DNA follows: TGTGCCAGCAGTGGGGTTGGAATGAGCGGGACAGGGAAACGGTACGAGCAGTACTTC.

CDR3 sequence: CASSTPAPGNTIYF. Written as DNA, the CDR3 is TGTGCCAGCAGCACCCCCGCGCCTGGAAACACCATATATTTT. The J gene is TRBJ1-3, the V gene TRBV5-5; D unresolved. V gave up 4 bases and J gave up 2 bases, with 10 bases separating them. The CDR3 has 14 amino acids. The germline V gene has CDR1 SGHKS and CDR2 YYEKEE (reference sequence).

The chain combines TRBV19 with TRBJ2-1; 11 positions agree with TRBD2. The CDR3 extends over 18 amino acids. The V segment lost 3 bases and the J segment 3 bases; nucleotides outside the gene matches: 10. The V gene's germline CDR1 is LNHDA and CDR2 SQIVND (reference sequence). The CDR3 reads CASSIGAGTSGYYNEQFF. The DNA for the CDR3 is TGTGCCAGTAGTATTGGTGCGGGGACTAGCGGATACTACAATGAGCAGTTCTTC.

This clone was observed a handful of times. CDR3 protein: CASSKPGQGHTEAFF. DNA of the CDR3: TGTGCCAGCAGTAAACCGGGACAGGGACATACTGAAGCTTTCTTT. The chain employs TRBV28 and TRBJ1-1, with 9 bases identical to TRBD1. The V segment lost 5 bases and the J segment 5 bases; nucleotides outside the gene matches: 9. Germline-derived CDR1 and CDR2 are MDHEN and SYDVKM. The CDR3 runs 15 residues.

V usage is TRBV6-1 and J usage is TRBJ1-1; 7 nucleotides match TRBD1. There are 14 residues in the CDR3. Losses at the gene ends were 5 bases for V and 5 bases for J; bases not matched to a gene: 8. CDR1 MNHNS and CDR2 SASEGT come from the germline V gene. Here the CDR3 DNA reads TGTGCCAGCAGTTCCTTCTCAGGGGGGACTGAAGCTTTCTTT. Residues: CASSSFSGGTEAFF.

This chain links TRBV5-8 with TRBJ1-5; D is undetermined. The CDR3 loop spans 14 amino acids. Germline-derived CDR1 and CDR2 are SGHTS and YDEGEE. Trimming pared 2 bases from V and 6 bases from J, leaving 12 bases between. In nucleotides, the CDR3 is TGTGCCAGCAGCTTTCGGGGTTGGGTTCAGCCCCAGCATTTT. This gives the protein CASSFRGWVQPQHF. Looking up the rest from reference TRBV5-8 and TRBJ1-5 gives the full variable domain: EAGVTQSPTHLIKTRGQQATLRCSPISGHTSVYWYQQALGLGLQFLLWYDEGEERNRGNFPPRFSGRQFPNYSSELNVNALELEDSALYLCASSFRGWVQPQHFGDGTRLSIL.

The chain uses TRBV30 and TRBJ2-5; D is perhaps TRBD1 or TRBD2 (6 bases each). With 3 bases removed from V and 7 bases from J, the gap between germline ends came to 12 bases. The CDR3 has 12 residues. Germline V gives CDR1 GTSNPN, CDR2 SVGIG (reference sequence). This CDR3 reads CAWRSGAGTQYF. CDR3 nucleotides: TGTGCCTGGAGATCGGGGGCCGGGACCCAGTACTTC. Drawing the rest from reference TRBV30 and TRBJ2-5, the complete variable domain is SQTIHQWPATLVQPVGSPLSLECTVEGTSNPNLYWYRQAAGRGLQLLFYSVGIGQISSEVPQNLSASRPQDRQFILSSKKLLLSDSGFYLCAWRSGAGTQYFGPGTRLLVL.

This clone came up a few times. J is TRBJ2-1 and V is TRBV4-2; 10 bases agree with TRBD2. The J segment lost 5 bases and the V segment lost 4 bases, leaving 5 bases of the junction unmatched. Germline CDR1 and CDR2: LGHNA and YNFKEQ. This CDR3 is 15 amino acids long. The CDR3 DNA follows: TGTGCCAGCAGCCCTAGCGGGAGTCGCGACAATGAGCAGTTCTTC. This sequence encodes CASSPSGSRDNEQFF.

Regarding this clone: At one end the junction does not follow the germline gene, possibly because of a read error. The sample has other DNA sequences that encode this CDR3 too. The J gene is TRBJ1-4, the V gene TRBV5-4; D is unclear. The CDR3 extends over 19 amino acids. From germline, CDR1 is SGHNT and CDR2 YYREEE (reference sequence). Here the CDR3 DNA reads TGTGCCAGCAGCTTGGCGGCACCGGGTCTCCGGAGGACTAATGAAAAGCTGTTTTTT. Translation gives CASSLAAPGLRRTNEKLFF.

This chain joins TRBV2 and TRBJ1-4; perhaps TRBD1 as D (5 bases). Looked up from germline, CDR1 is SNHLY and CDR2 is FYNNEI. The CDR3 totals 20 residues. Between the trimmed V and J ends, which lost 0 bases and 8 bases, there was a span of 28 bases. CDR3 in amino acids: CASSEARNLGAYGPEEKLFF. In nucleotides, the CDR3 is TGTGCCAGCAGTGAAGCGAGGAATCTAGGGGCATACGGCCCAGAAGAAAAACTGTTTTTT.

This clone was seen just once. The rearrangement uses TRBV6-5 and TRBJ2-7; 12 nucleotides agree with TRBD2. CDR1 is MNHEY, CDR2 SVGAGI, per germline. V shed 5 bases, J shed 4 bases, and the junction held 3 bases outside the gene matches. The CDR3 sequence is 14 residues long. DNA for the CDR3: TGTGCCAGCAGTAAACTAGCGGGAGGTTACGAGCAGTACTTC. It translates to CASSKLAGGYEQYF.

CDR3 bases: TGCAGCGTTGAAGGTGGGACCGGACCCTACGAGCAGTACTTC. This codes for CSVEGGTGPYEQYF. This chain joins TRBV29-1 and TRBJ2-7; D may be TRBD1 or TRBD2 (5 bases each). The CDR3 loop spans 14 amino acids. V was shortened by 1 base and J by 2 bases, with 12 bases between the two germline ends. CDR1 SQVTM and CDR2 ANQGSEA come from the germline V gene.

V gene TRBV6-6 combines with J gene TRBJ2-7; no firm D call. The CDR3 loop spans 13 amino acids. The germline gives CDR1 MNHNY, CDR2 SVGAGI (reference sequence). Trimming removed 8 bases from V and 2 bases from J, with 13 bases in between. The CDR3 DNA reads TGTGCCAGCGGGCAGCGCTCCCCCTACGAGCAGTACTTC. It specifies CASGQRSPYEQYF.

This chain links TRBV27 with TRBJ2-1, with D hard to call. Between the trimmed V and J ends, which lost 6 bases and 3 bases, there was a span of 12 bases. Per germline, CDR1 MNHEY and CDR2 SMNVEV (reference sequence). The CDR3 has 14 amino acids. CDR3 sequence (DNA): TGTGCCAGCAGCCAGACCGGGTTCTACAATGAGCAGTTCTTC. Encoded protein: CASSQTGFYNEQFF.

The CDR3 bases are TGTGCCAGCAGCTTATCGGGAACCCAACCCTACGAGCAGTACTTC. Protein product: CASSLSGTQPYEQYF. The chain uses TRBV7-8 and TRBJ2-7, with D possibly matching TRBD2 (5 bases). The CDR3 consists of 15 residues. V lost 2 bases and J lost 2, with 13 bases in between. Germline values: CDR1 SGHVS, CDR2 FQNEAQ.

The V and J genes are TRBV6-1 and TRBJ1-3; D is uncertain. Trimming shortened V by 6 bases and J by 6 bases, and 6 bases separated the two germline ends. Looked up from germline, CDR1 is MNHNS and CDR2 is SASEGT. CDR3 size: 11 residues. CDR3 in DNA: TGTGCCAGCAGAGCGGAAAACACCATATATTTT. Residues: CASRAENTIYF.

The chain joins TRBV4-1 to TRBJ1-2, with 8 bases matching TRBD1. The germline V gene encodes CDR1 MGHRA and CDR2 YSYEKL. The CDR3 extends over 16 amino acids. The J segment lost 4 bases and the V segment lost 1 base, leaving 8 bases of the junction unmatched. CDR3 in DNA: TGCGCCAGCAGCCAAGCTCCCACAGGGGGAGGCTATGGCTACACCTTC. It is translated as CASSQAPTGGGYGYTF.

V usage is TRBV5-1 and J usage is TRBJ1-1; 8 nucleotides line up with TRBD1. V shed 4 bases and J 0 bases; nucleotides not matched to a gene: 5. This CDR3 is built from 15 residues. Germline CDR1 and CDR2: SGHRS and YFSETQ. The CDR3 loop reads CASSPKTGVNTEAFF. For the CDR3, the DNA is TGCGCCAGCAGCCCTAAGACAGGGGTGAACACTGAAGCTTTCTTT.

This chain joins TRBV30 and TRBJ2-2; 8 nucleotides line up with TRBD2. The germline CDR1 and CDR2 sequences are GTSNPN and SVGIG (reference sequence). Unmatched junction bases numbered 9, after V lost 5 bases and J lost 4 bases. The length of the CDR3 is 15 residues. The CDR3 DNA sequence: TGTGCCTGGTCGGGCGGGAGGTTCCTCACCGGGGAGCTGTTTTTT. This encodes CAWSGGRFLTGELFF.

This chain links TRBV18 with TRBJ1-2; no clear D. Between the trimmed V and J ends, which lost 1 base and 5 bases, there was a span of 14 bases. This CDR3 comprises 15 residues. From germline, CDR1 is KGHSH and CDR2 LQKENI. The CDR3 DNA is TGTGCCAGCTCACCACAATCAAGGACCCAGTATGGCTACACCTTC. Its translation: CASSPQSRTQYGYTF.

A few counts support this clone. V is TRBV5-4 and J is TRBJ1-2; TRBD1 agrees at 12 bases. Germline V gene lookup returns CDR1 SGHNT and CDR2 YYREEE (reference sequence). V lost 4 bases to trimming and J lost 8 bases; unmatched junction nucleotides: 3. This CDR3 spans 13 amino acids. The CDR3 DNA is TGTGCCAGCAGCAGAGGGACAGGGGGCGGCTACACCTTC. Protein sequence: CASSRGTGGGYTF.